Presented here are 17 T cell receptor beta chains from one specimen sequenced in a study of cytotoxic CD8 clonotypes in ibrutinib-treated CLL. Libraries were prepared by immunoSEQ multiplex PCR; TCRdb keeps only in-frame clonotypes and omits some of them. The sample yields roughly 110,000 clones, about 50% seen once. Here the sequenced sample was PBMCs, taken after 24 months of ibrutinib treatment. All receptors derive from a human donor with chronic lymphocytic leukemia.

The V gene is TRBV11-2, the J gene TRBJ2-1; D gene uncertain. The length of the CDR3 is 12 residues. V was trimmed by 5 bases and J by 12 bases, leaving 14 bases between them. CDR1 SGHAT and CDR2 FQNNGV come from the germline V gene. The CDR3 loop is CASSHTRSRQFF. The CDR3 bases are TGTGCCAGCAGCCATACGCGGTCGCGGCAGTTCTTC.

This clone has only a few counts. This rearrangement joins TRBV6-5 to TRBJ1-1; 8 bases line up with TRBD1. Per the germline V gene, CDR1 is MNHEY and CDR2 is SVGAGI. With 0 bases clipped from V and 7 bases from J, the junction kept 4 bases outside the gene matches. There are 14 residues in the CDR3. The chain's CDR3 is CASSYSQGAGEAFF. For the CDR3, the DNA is TGTGCCAGCAGTTACTCTCAGGGGGCTGGTGAAGCTTTCTTT.

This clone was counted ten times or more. CDR3 in amino acids: CASSPPSRAEGEQFF. CDR3 sequence (DNA): TGTGCCAGCTCACCACCGAGCAGGGCTGAGGGTGAGCAGTTCTTC. The V gene is TRBV18, the J gene TRBJ2-1, with D perhaps given as TRBD1 or TRBD2 (5 bases each). The CDR3 loop spans 15 amino acids. Germline CDR1 KGHSH, CDR2 LQKENI. V was cut by 0 bases and J by 9 bases, with 15 bases left in between.

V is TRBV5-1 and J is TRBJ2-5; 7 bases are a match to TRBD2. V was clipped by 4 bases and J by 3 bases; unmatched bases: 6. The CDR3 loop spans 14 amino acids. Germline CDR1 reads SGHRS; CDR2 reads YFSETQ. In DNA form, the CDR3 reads TGCGCCAGCAGCACCATAAGCGGGGAAGAGACCCAGTACTTC. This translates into CASSTISGEETQYF.

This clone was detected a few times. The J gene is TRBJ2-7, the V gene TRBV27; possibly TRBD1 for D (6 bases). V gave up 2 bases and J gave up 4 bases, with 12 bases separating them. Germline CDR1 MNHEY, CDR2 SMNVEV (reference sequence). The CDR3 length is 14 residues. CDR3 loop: CASSLRQGRYEQYF. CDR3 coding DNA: TGTGCCAGCAGTTTACGGCAGGGGAGATACGAGCAGTACTTC.

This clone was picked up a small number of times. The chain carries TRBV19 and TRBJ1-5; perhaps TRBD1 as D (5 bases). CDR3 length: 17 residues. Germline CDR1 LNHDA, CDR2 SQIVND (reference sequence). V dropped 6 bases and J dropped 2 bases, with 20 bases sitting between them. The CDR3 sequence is CASSPLFSVGGNQPQHF. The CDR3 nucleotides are TGTGCCAGTAGCCCACTCTTCTCAGTGGGGGGCAATCAGCCCCAGCATTTT.

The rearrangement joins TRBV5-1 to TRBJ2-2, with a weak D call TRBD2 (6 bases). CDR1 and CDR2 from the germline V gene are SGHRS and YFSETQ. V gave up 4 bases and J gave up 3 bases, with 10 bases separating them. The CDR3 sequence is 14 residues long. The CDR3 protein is CASSRLEYTGELFF. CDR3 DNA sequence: TGCGCCAGCAGCCGACTAGAATACACCGGGGAGCTGTTTTTT.

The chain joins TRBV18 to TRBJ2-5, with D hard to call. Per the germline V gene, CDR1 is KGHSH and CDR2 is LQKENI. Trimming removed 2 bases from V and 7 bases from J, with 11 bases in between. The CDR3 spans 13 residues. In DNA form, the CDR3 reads TGTGCCAGCTCACCAATCAGCCTTGGGACCCAGTACTTC. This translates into CASSPISLGTQYF.

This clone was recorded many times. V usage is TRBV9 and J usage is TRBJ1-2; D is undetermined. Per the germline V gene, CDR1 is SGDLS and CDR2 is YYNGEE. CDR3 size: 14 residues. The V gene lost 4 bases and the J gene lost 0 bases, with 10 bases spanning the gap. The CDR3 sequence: CASSYALANYGYTF. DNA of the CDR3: TGTGCCAGCAGCTACGCCCTAGCTAACTATGGCTACACCTTC.

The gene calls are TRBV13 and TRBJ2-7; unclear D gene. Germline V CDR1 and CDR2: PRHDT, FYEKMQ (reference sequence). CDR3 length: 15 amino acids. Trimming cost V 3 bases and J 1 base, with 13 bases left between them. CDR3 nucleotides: TGTGCCAGCAGCTTGTTAACGGAATCTTCCTACGAGCAGTACTTC. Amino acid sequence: CASSLLTESSYEQYF.

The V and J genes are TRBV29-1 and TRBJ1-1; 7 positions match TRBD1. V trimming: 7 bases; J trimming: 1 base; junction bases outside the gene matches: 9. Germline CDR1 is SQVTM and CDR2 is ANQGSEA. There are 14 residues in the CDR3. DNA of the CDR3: TGCAGCGCTGAGCCGGGACAGAGGAACACTGAAGCTTTCTTT. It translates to CSAEPGQRNTEAFF.

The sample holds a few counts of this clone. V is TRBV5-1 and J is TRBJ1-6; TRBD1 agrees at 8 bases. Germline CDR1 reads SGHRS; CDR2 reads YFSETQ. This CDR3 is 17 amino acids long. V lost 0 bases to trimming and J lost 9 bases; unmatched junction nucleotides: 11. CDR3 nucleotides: TGCGCCAGCAGCTTGGGGCTCACCGGGACAGGATCTTCACCCCTCCACTTT. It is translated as CASSLGLTGTGSSPLHF. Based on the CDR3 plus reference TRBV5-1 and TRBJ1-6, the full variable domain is KAGVTQTPRYLIKTRGQQVTLSCSPISGHRSVSWYQQTPGQGLQFLFEYFSETQRNKGNFPGRFSGRQFSNSRSEMNVSTLELGDSALYLCASSLGLTGTGSSPLHFGNGTRLTVT.

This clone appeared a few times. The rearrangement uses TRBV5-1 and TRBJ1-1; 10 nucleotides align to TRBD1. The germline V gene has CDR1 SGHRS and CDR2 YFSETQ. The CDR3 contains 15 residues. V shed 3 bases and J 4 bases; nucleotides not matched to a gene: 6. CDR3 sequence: CASSWTGGLGTEAFF. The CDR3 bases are TGCGCCAGCAGCTGGACAGGGGGGTTAGGCACTGAAGCTTTCTTT. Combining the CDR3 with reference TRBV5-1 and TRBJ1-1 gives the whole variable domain KAGVTQTPRYLIKTRGQQVTLSCSPISGHRSVSWYQQTPGQGLQFLFEYFSETQRNKGNFPGRFSGRQFSNSRSEMNVSTLELGDSALYLCASSWTGGLGTEAFFGQGTRLTVV.

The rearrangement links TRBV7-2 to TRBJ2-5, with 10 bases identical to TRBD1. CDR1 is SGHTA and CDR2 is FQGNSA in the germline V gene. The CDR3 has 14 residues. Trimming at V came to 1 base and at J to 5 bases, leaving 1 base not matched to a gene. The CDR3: CASSLGTGGETQYF. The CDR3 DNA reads TGTGCCAGCAGCTTAGGGACAGGGGGGGAGACCCAGTACTTC.

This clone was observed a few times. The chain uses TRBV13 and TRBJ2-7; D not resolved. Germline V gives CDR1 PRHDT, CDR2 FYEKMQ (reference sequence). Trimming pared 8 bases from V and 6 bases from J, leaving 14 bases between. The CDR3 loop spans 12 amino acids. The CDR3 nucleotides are TGTGCCAGCCCGATGTCCCGGCGCGAGCAGTACTTC. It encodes CASPMSRREQYF.

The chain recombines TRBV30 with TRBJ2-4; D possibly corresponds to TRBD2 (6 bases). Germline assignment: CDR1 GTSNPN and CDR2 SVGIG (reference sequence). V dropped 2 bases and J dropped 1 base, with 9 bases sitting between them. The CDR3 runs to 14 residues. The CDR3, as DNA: TGTGCCTGGAGTCCCCGGGGGGCCAAAAACATTCAGTACTTC. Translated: CAWSPRGAKNIQYF.

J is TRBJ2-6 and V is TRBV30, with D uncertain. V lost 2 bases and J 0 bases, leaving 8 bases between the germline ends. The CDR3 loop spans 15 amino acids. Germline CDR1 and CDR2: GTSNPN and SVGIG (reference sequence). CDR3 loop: CAWSIGSSGANVLTF. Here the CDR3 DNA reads TGTGCCTGGAGTATAGGTAGCTCTGGGGCCAACGTCCTGACTTTC.